The rows below give T cell receptor beta chains drawn from one sample of a study of T cell repertoires in cytomegalovirus infection. TCRdb re-called the reads with MiXCR, one entry per CDR3 protein. The table includes 350,000 to 500,000 distinct CDR3 sequences, about 33% detected once. The material sequenced was PBMCs. The receptors shown here come from a human donor in good health (CMV status not recorded). Some clones in this sample may be carry-over from other donors' samples. Both conserved end residues are part of each CDR3.

V gene	J gene	CDR3 protein
TRBV10-3	TRBJ1-2	CAISETLNYGYTF
TRBV7-2	TRBJ1-2	CASSREARGARGYTF
TRBV28	TRBJ2-1	CASSPWTSGGRKDEQFF
TRBV3-1	TRBJ2-5	CASSRFRETQYF
TRBV10-3	TRBJ1-1	CAISEHRDDQNTEAFF
TRBV2	TRBJ2-1	CASRGTHNEQFF
TRBV4-3	TRBJ2-7	CASSQSRDGLREQYF
TRBV11-2	TRBJ2-7	CASSSLRDRGYEQYF
TRBV6-1	TRBJ2-5	CASSELETQYF
TRBV11-2	TRBJ1-4	CASSLDLPGGGLEKLFF
TRBV20-1	TRBJ1-1	CSAKTDRGHTEAFF
TRBV6-1	TRBJ2-7	CASSVSGGGEQYF
TRBV4-2	TRBJ1-3	CATLRGTNSGNTIYF
TRBV2	TRBJ2-3	CASSESRNPSTDTQYF
TRBV7-3	TRBJ2-5	CASSLTGPRETQYF
TRBV7-6	TRBJ1-2	CASSLAHTGSLGYTF
TRBV4-3	TRBJ1-5	CASSQEVGQNQPQHF